This TCR beta chain was sequenced during a study of T cell changes during pregnancy in multiple sclerosis. The CDR3 length is 19 residues. V lost 0 bases, J lost 4 bases, and 7 bases stayed unmatched. Germline V gives CDR1 LGHNA, CDR2 YNFKEQ. Measured with immunoSEQ multiplex PCR; TCRdb has only the in-frame clones, and not every one. The sample has 29,000 or so clones, about nine tenths seen once; the top ten hold about 6.9%. The chain is built from TRBV4-2 and TRBJ2-1; 15 bases align to TRBD2. The source was CD8+ T cells from peripheral blood mononuclear cells, collected in the second trimester of pregnancy. This sequence was found in a female donor with multiple sclerosis, enrolled in a pregnancy study. The CDR3, as DNA: TGTGCCAGCAGCCAAGATCTGGGACTAGCGGGAGGACCATACAATGAGCAGTTCTTC. The encoded protein is CASSQDLGLAGGPYNEQFF.